The next 32 T cell receptor beta chains were all read from a single sample in a study of blood T cell repertoires in COVID-19. Here immunoSEQ multiplex PCR was the method, and the copy in TCRdb shows in-frame clones only, minus some. Seen here are 130,000 to 150,000 clones, 80% to 85% observed once, and the top ten hold approximately 38%. The material sequenced was peripheral blood. These receptors all come from a human donor in a cohort sampled during active COVID-19.

The gene calls are TRBV9 and TRBJ2-3; D uncertain. This CDR3 contains 13 residues. Deletions cut 1 base from V and 3 bases from J, with 6 bases between. Germline V gene lookup returns CDR1 SGDLS and CDR2 YYNGEE. The CDR3 region has the DNA TGTGCCAGCAGCGTACAACTGACAGATACGCAGTATTTT. Its protein is CASSVQLTDTQYF.

The chain employs TRBV6-6 and TRBJ1-2, with 11 bases lining up with TRBD1. After removal of 2 bases from V and 4 bases from J, the junction contained 6 bases not matched to a gene. The germline gives CDR1 MNHNY, CDR2 SVGAGI (reference sequence). This CDR3 is built from 16 residues. The CDR3 region has the DNA TGTGCCAGCAGTTACGGTCGGGACAGGGGGGCCTATGGCTACACCTTC. Protein sequence: CASSYGRDRGAYGYTF.

This chain uses TRBV4-3 with TRBJ1-2; D remains unclear. The germline V and J ends were trimmed by 2 bases and 2 bases, with 6 bases remaining between them. The germline V gene encodes CDR1 LGHNA and CDR2 YSLEER. The CDR3 runs 13 residues. This chain's CDR3 is CASSQSGNYGYTF. CDR3 bases: TGCGCCAGCAGCCAATCCGGGAACTATGGCTACACCTTC.

V is TRBV5-6 and J is TRBJ1-2; D is unresolved. CDR3 length: 15 amino acids. Trimming shortened V by 1 base and J by 2 bases, and 12 bases separated the two germline ends. CDR1 is SGHDT and CDR2 is YYEEEE in the germline V gene. CDR3 region: CASSLYAGENYGYTF. CDR3 sequence (DNA): TGTGCCAGCAGCTTGTACGCTGGGGAGAACTATGGCTACACCTTC.

The V and J genes are TRBV7-9 and TRBJ2-5; TRBD2 aligns across 8 bases. The CDR3 covers 15 residues. Germline V gene lookup returns CDR1 SEHNR and CDR2 FQNEAQ (reference sequence). J was trimmed by 5 bases and V by 6 bases; bases with no gene match: 11. The CDR3 here is CASSPGTRGGETQYF. CDR3 DNA sequence: TGTGCCAGCAGTCCCGGGACTAGAGGCGGTGAGACCCAGTACTTC.

The chain combines TRBV6-6 with TRBJ1-6; TRBD1 is a possible D gene (5 bases). V lost 6 bases to trimming and J lost 7 bases, with 13 bases between them. CDR3 length: 14 residues. Germline V gene data show CDR1 as MNHNY and CDR2 as SVGAGI (reference sequence). The CDR3, as DNA: TGTGCCAGCAGGCGAGGACAAGAGAATTCACCCCTCCACTTT. It codes for CASRRGQENSPLHF.

The chain recombines TRBV19 with TRBJ2-1; 10 bases are shared with TRBD2. The germline gives CDR1 LNHDA, CDR2 SQIVND (reference sequence). The CDR3 spans 15 residues. V was clipped by 1 base and J by 5 bases; unmatched bases: 2. CDR3 DNA sequence: TGTGCCAGTAGTATAGTAAGCGGGGGGGACAATGAGCAGTTCTTC. It is translated as CASSIVSGGDNEQFF.

The sample holds one count of this clone. The CDR3 bases are TGTGCCATCAGAACAGTTAGCACAGATACGCAGTATTTT. Its translation is CAIRTVSTDTQYF. The chain combines TRBV10-3 with TRBJ2-3; no definite D call. The CDR3 runs to 13 residues. Trimming shortened V by 6 bases and J by 0 bases, and 7 bases separated the two germline ends. Per germline, CDR1 ENHRY and CDR2 SYGVKD.

This chain joins TRBV5-4 and TRBJ2-5; TRBD2 might be the D (6 bases). V lost 4 bases to trimming and J lost 7 bases, with 17 bases between them. The germline gives CDR1 SGHNT, CDR2 YYREEE (reference sequence). The CDR3 is 14 residues long. The CDR3 protein is CASSPGRDAGTQYF. The CDR3 DNA sequence: TGTGCCAGCAGCCCCGGGCGGGACGCCGGGACCCAGTACTTC.

The J gene is TRBJ1-6, the V gene TRBV19; weak D call: TRBD1 (6 bases). The germline V gene has CDR1 LNHDA and CDR2 SQIVND (reference sequence). Deletions cut 8 bases from V and 7 bases from J, with 21 bases between. The CDR3 covers 16 residues. CDR3 sequence: CASCVAAGAENSPLHF. The CDR3, as DNA: TGTGCCAGTTGTGTCGCTGCAGGGGCAGAGAATTCACCCCTCCACTTT.

V and J are TRBV7-8 and TRBJ2-5, with 7 positions matching TRBD2. J was trimmed by 3 bases and V by 4 bases; bases with no gene match: 11. Germline V gene sequence: CDR1 SGHVS, CDR2 FQNEAQ. This CDR3 is 16 amino acids long. The DNA of the CDR3 is TGTGCCAGCAGCTCATCACGATGGCGGGGGAAAGAGACCCAGTACTTC. Amino acid sequence: CASSSSRWRGKETQYF.

The chain employs TRBV27 and TRBJ2-1; D remains unclear. Deletions cut 6 bases from V and 0 bases from J, with 12 bases between. Germline CDR1 reads MNHEY; CDR2 reads SMNVEV (reference sequence). The CDR3 is 15 residues long. The CDR3 region is CASSRTTSSYNEQFF. The CDR3 bases are TGTGCCAGCAGCCGAACAACCAGCTCCTACAATGAGCAGTTCTTC.

V gene TRBV9 combines with J gene TRBJ2-5, with TRBD2 matching 9 bases. The CDR3 totals 16 residues. Unmatched junction bases numbered 6, after V lost 2 bases and J lost 1 base. Per the germline V gene, CDR1 is SGDLS and CDR2 is YYNGEE. The CDR3 DNA is TGTGCCAGCAGCGTGAGAGCGGGGGGTTTCCAAGAGACCCAGTACTTC. The encoded protein is CASSVRAGGFQETQYF.

The CDR3 spells CATRDRGETQYF. CDR3 nucleotides: TGTGCCACCCGGGACAGGGGGGAGACCCAGTACTTC. The chain combines TRBV19 with TRBJ2-5, with 11 nucleotides matching TRBD1. With 10 bases clipped from V and 5 bases from J, the junction kept 3 bases outside the gene matches. Germline CDR1 is LNHDA and CDR2 is SQIVND (reference sequence). The CDR3 sequence is 12 residues long. Drawing the rest from reference TRBV19 and TRBJ2-5, the complete variable domain is DGGITQSPKYLFRKEGQNVTLSCEQNLNHDAMYWYRQDPGQGLRLIYYSQIVNDFQKGDIAEGYSVSREKKESFPLTVTSAQKNPTAFYLCATRDRGETQYFGPGTRLLVL.

The CDR3 DNA reads TGTGCCAGCTCTCAAACTGGACAGGGAGATGGCTACACCTTC. Amino acid sequence: CASSQTGQGDGYTF. V gene TRBV18 combines with J gene TRBJ1-2; 8 bases line up with TRBD1. This CDR3 has 14 amino acids. V dropped 6 bases and J dropped 6; count of bases not matched to a gene: 9. The germline CDR1 and CDR2 sequences are KGHSH and LQKENI.

The chain couples TRBV6-5 to TRBJ2-1; D perhaps matches TRBD1 (6 bases). The length of the CDR3 is 13 residues. CDR1 and CDR2 (germline): MNHEY, SVGAGI. V was pared by 6 bases and J by 10 bases, with 16 bases between. The CDR3 coding sequence is TGTGCCAGCAGGCAGACAGGCTCTTGGGAGCAGTTCTTC. It yields the protein CASRQTGSWEQFF.

The V and J genes are TRBV5-4 and TRBJ1-2; a possible D gene is TRBD1 (6 bases). The CDR3 is 15 residues long. The V end lost 0 bases, the J end lost 8 bases, and 17 bases lay between the germline ends. In germline, CDR1 is SGHNT, CDR2 YYREEE (reference sequence). In DNA, the CDR3 is TGTGCCAGCAGCTTGGCCCAGGGGAAAACTGGGGGCTACACCTTC. Amino acids: CASSLAQGKTGGYTF.

V gene TRBV9 combines with J gene TRBJ1-4; D unclear. Germline lookup yields CDR1 SGDLS and CDR2 YYNGEE. V gave up 1 base and J gave up 11 bases, with 12 bases separating them. This CDR3 has 13 residues. In DNA form, the CDR3 reads TGTGCCAGCAGCGTATCCCAAAGCGGCAAACTGTTTTTT. It encodes CASSVSQSGKLFF.

The chain couples TRBV5-1 to TRBJ1-1, with 9 bases fitting TRBD1. V was pared by 4 bases and J by 1 base, with 5 bases of the junction left unmatched. Germline loops: CDR1 SGHRS, CDR2 YFSETQ. The CDR3 has 15 amino acids. The CDR3 DNA sequence: TGCGCCAGCAGCACCCCGACAGGGGGGAACACTGAAGCTTTCTTT. As protein: CASSTPTGGNTEAFF.

This chain uses TRBV11-2 with TRBJ1-5; TRBD1 is a possible D gene (5 bases). Germline values: CDR1 SGHAT, CDR2 FQNNGV. CDR3 size: 17 residues. V shed 1 base and J shed 0 bases, with 13 bases lying between them. The CDR3 coding sequence is TGTGCCAGCAGCTTAGGGGGCGGGGGTATTAGCAATCAGCCCCAGCATTTT. Its translation is CASSLGGGGISNQPQHF. Filled out from reference TRBV11-2 and TRBJ1-5, the complete variable domain reads EAGVAQSPRYKIIEKRQSVAFWCNPISGHATLYWYQQILGQGPKLLIQFQNNGVVDDSQLPKDRFSAERLKGVDSTLKIQPAKLEDSAVYLCASSLGGGGISNQPQHFGDGTRLSIL.

This chain uses TRBV6-2 or TRBV6-3 with TRBJ2-6; 7 bases align to TRBD1. This CDR3 comprises 18 residues. V lost 6 bases and J lost 0; bases outside the gene matches: 11. Germline values: CDR1 MNHEY, CDR2 SVGEGT. Written as DNA, the CDR3 is TGTGCCAGCAGCCCCAGACAGGGCCTTTTCTCTGGGGCCAACGTCCTGACTTTC. This sequence encodes CASSPRQGLFSGANVLTF.

CDR3 DNA: TGTGCCAGCAGTAGGGGGGGGGCCACCTACGAGCAGTACTTC. Translating gives CASSRGGATYEQYF. This chain links TRBV6-2 or TRBV6-3 with TRBJ2-7; perhaps TRBD2 as D (7 bases). The CDR3 is 14 amino acids. CDR1 and CDR2 (germline): MNHEY, SVGEGT. Trimming took off 5 bases at V and 2 bases at J, with 13 bases between the two ends.

A single count supports this clone. The V call is TRBV5-1, the J call TRBJ2-5; 9 bases are a match to TRBD1. Trimming cost V 4 bases and J 2 bases; bases outside gene matches: 6. Germline loops: CDR1 SGHRS, CDR2 YFSETQ. The length of the CDR3 is 15 residues. The CDR3 protein is CASSPGQGRQETQYF. The CDR3 DNA reads TGCGCCAGCAGCCCAGGACAGGGGCGACAAGAGACCCAGTACTTC.

Notes on this clone: This sample also contains other DNA sequences that code for the same CDR3. This rearrangement joins TRBV27 to TRBJ2-7, with 10 bases matching TRBD1. The CDR3 runs 14 residues. J gave up 6 bases and V 3 bases, and 5 bases lay outside the gene matches. Germline assignment: CDR1 MNHEY and CDR2 SMNVEV (reference sequence). This CDR3 is CASSFGQGVGEQYF. The CDR3 bases are TGTGCCAGCAGTTTTGGACAGGGGGTGGGCGAGCAGTACTTC.

The CDR3 here is CSASRGGARPYGYTF. CDR3 bases: TGCAGTGCTAGTCGGGGGGGGGCTCGCCCCTATGGCTACACCTTC. The rearrangement uses TRBV20-1 and TRBJ1-2; perhaps TRBD1 as D (6 bases). Trimming pared 3 bases from V and 4 bases from J, leaving 18 bases between. From germline, CDR1 is DFQATT and CDR2 SNEGSKA (reference sequence). The CDR3 contains 15 residues.

This clone was observed once. This rearrangement joins TRBV3-1 (or the pseudogene TRBV3-2) to TRBJ2-3; 13 bases agree with TRBD2. CDR3 length: 16 amino acids. Looked up from germline, CDR1 is LGHDT and CDR2 is YNNKEL (reference sequence). V lost 4 bases and J lost 3; bases outside the gene matches: 4. CDR3 sequence: CASSPTSGGFTDTQYF. The CDR3 coding sequence is TGTGCCAGCAGCCCGACTAGCGGGGGGTTTACAGATACGCAGTATTTT.

This clone occurred many times. The CDR3 reads CASRDRGGYTEAFF. The DNA for the CDR3 is TGTGCCAGCAGGGACCGGGGGGGCTACACTGAAGCTTTCTTT. V and J are TRBV2 and TRBJ1-1; possibly TRBD1 for D (6 bases). Germline V lookup: CDR1 SNHLY, CDR2 FYNNEI. V was shortened by 6 bases and J by 3 bases, with 14 bases between the two germline ends. The CDR3 covers 14 residues.

As for this clone: This CDR3 is also generated by other DNA sequences in the sample. This chain connects TRBV18 to TRBJ1-5; perhaps TRBD1 as D (5 bases). The CDR3 is made up of 14 amino acids. Trimming took off 4 bases at V and 7 bases at J, with 14 bases between the two ends. Germline assignment: CDR1 KGHSH and CDR2 LQKENI. CDR3 in DNA: TGTGCCAGCTCACTTGGGCAGGGTGGACAGCCCCAGCATTTT. This sequence encodes CASSLGQGGQPQHF.

The rearrangement links TRBV5-4 to TRBJ2-3; a possible D gene is TRBD2 (6 bases). CDR3 size: 15 residues. Trimming removed 4 bases at V and 3 bases at J, with 15 bases between. Germline V CDR1 and CDR2: SGHNT, YYREEE (reference sequence). In DNA, the CDR3 is TGTGCCAGCAGCCCACTCCAGGAGGGTACAGATACGCAGTATTTT. It encodes CASSPLQEGTDTQYF. Full variable domain (missing parts from reference TRBV5-4 and TRBJ2-3): ETGVTQSPTHLIKTRGQQVTLRCSSQSGHNTVSWYQQALGQGPQFIFQYYREEENGRGNFPPRFSGLQFPNYSSELNVNALELDDSALYLCASSPLQEGTDTQYFGPGTRLTVL.

In the case of this clone: In the same sample, other DNA sequences code for this CDR3. The CDR3 region is CAWSVGTGYGYTF. CDR3 bases: TGTGCCTGGAGTGTAGGGACTGGCTATGGCTACACCTTC. The chain has TRBV30 and TRBJ1-2, with D maybe TRBD1 (5 bases). This CDR3 region has 13 residues. The V gene's germline CDR1 is GTSNPN and CDR2 SVGIG (reference sequence). V was cut by 0 bases and J by 4 bases, with 9 bases left in between. The full variable domain, with the rest looked up from reference TRBV30 and TRBJ1-2, is SQTIHQWPATLVQPVGSPLSLECTVEGTSNPNLYWYRQAAGRGLQLLFYSVGIGQISSEVPQNLSASRPQDRQFILSSKKLLLSDSGFYLCAWSVGTGYGYTFGSGTRLTVV.

This chain links TRBV3-1 (or the pseudogene TRBV3-2) with TRBJ2-6; a possible D gene is TRBD2 (5 bases). The CDR3 sequence is 16 residues long. From germline, CDR1 is LGHDT and CDR2 YNNKEL (reference sequence). V lost 3 bases and J 3 bases, leaving 12 bases between the germline ends. In DNA form, the CDR3 reads TGTGCCAGCAGCCACTCTTCGGGGTTTGGGGCCAACGTCCTGACTTTC. Translating gives CASSHSSGFGANVLTF.

The genes are TRBV19 and TRBJ2-1, with TRBD2 matching over 9 bases. This CDR3 is built from 15 residues. Trimming took 6 bases from V and 2 from J; bases not matched to a gene: 5. The germline gives CDR1 LNHDA, CDR2 SQIVND (reference sequence). The DNA for the CDR3 is TGTGCCAGTAGCATTAGCGGGGGCCCCTACAATGAGCAGTTCTTC. Translated, it gives CASSISGGPYNEQFF.